This TCR beta chain emerged from a study of T cells in tuberculosis (dated by TCRdb to 2016 to 2018). With regard to the full study: In the study, CD1B tetramers and high-throughput TCR immunosequencing were combined to characterize T cells specific for the mycobacterial lipid antigen glucose monomycolate (GMM). A South African clinical cohort compared IGRA-negative adolescents, IGRA-positive adolescents with latent tuberculosis and adults with active tuberculosis, ten per group.

As for this clone: Its target antigen remains unknown. Base qualities are not provided; no much larger clone lies one nucleotide away.

The CDR3 spans 15 residues, from the cysteine through the phenylalanine. The only DNA kept is the CDR3, 45 bases in frame from the first base. For CDR1 and CDR2, the germline V gene (reference sequence) lists SGHKS and YYEKEE. The V end loses 1 base and the J end loses 7 bases, and a stretch of 14 bases separates them. At study entry, a tuberculin skin test and the QuantiFERON-TB GOLD In-Tube IGRA were used to screen adolescents for latent tuberculosis infection. Immunosequencing was performed on unsorted cryopreserved PBMC and covered 100,000 or so T cells per clinical donor on average. Eleven high schools in the Worcester region of the Western Cape, South Africa, served as enrollment sites for adolescents aged 12 to 18 years. Approximately ten M. tuberculosis-infected adolescents and some ten uninfected adolescents, matched for age and sex, were selected. For the adolescents, PBMC were isolated by density centrifugation from freshly drawn heparinized blood and then cryopreserved.

TCR libraries were generated with the immunoSEQ multiplex PCR assay, using TCR-beta and/or TCR-alpha/delta assays for each sample. Amplified TCR libraries were sequenced on the Illumina high-throughput platform. In the authors' own workflow: Clustering and dimensionality reduction relied on pairwise TCRdist distances among GMM-specific receptors from T cells that were either sorted ex vivo or expanded in vitro. Each clinical repertoire was assigned a mean NN-distance score, defined as the average TCRdist to the nearest 10% of tetramer-positive reference sequences. GEM TCR motif frequency was calculated as the fraction of unique TCRs that matched known GEM sequences in V/J usage and CDR3 length. Active tuberculosis was classified by linear discriminant analysis with leave-one-out cross-validation, implemented in scikit-learn. TCRdb took this table from immuneACCESS and kept in-frame rearrangements with V and J called. Such tables lack part of the clones; where checked against another copy, unresolved V genes explain under half of the gap, and the rest is unexplained. V and J calls and clone size are given by that table; D and trimming were obtained from the DNA. In this sample the table shows tens of thousands of clones, 93% of which occur a single time. The ten largest clones add up to 6% to 7.5% of the sample.

The full study reports these points: The smaller NN-distances in active tuberculosis patients were driven in part by shorter CDR3-alpha lengths, while the difference seen for TCR-beta was not statistically significant. Compared with IGRA-negative controls, TCR-alpha repertoires from active tuberculosis had smaller mean NN-distances to GMM-specific TCRs, which suggests that these TCRs underwent clonal expansion. Using GEM motif frequencies, a classifier achieved about 70% accuracy, whereas a classifier built on the diverse GMM-specific repertoire got to approximately 88% accuracy (AUROC around 0.87). Clinical samples were selected based on the availability of cryopreserved specimens, with adults included as active tuberculosis cases and adolescents included as controls.

The chain couples TRBV5-5 to TRBJ1-4; TRBD1 might be the D gene, on 6 matching bases. The sample was PBMCs. The sequence derives from a donor aged 10 to 29 with latent tuberculosis or without tuberculosis infection. The nucleotide sequence is TGTGCCAGCAGCTTGCGAACAGGGTTGGGTGAAAAACTGTTTTTT. Its translation reads: CASSLRTGLGEKLFF.